This T cell receptor (beta chain) was recovered during a study of T cells in Graves' hyperthyroidism and ophthalmopathy. This CDR3 is 17 amino acids long. The germline gives CDR1 MNHEY, CDR2 SVGAGI. On this clonotype itself: An end of the junction differs from the germline gene, which may be a read error.

RNA transcripts served as the template for amplifying TCR beta CDR3 regions. The HTBI primer set was used in a first-round RT-PCR of the TCR CDR3. TCRdb reprocessed the multiplex PCR reads with MiXCR, giving one entry per CDR3 protein. The table has under 400,000 distinct CDR3 sequences, 25% seen once. The sequencing sample was made of blood. This clonotype originated in a man in his fifties with Graves' hyperthyroidism. The gene calls are TRBV6-5 and TRBJ1-2, with D maybe TRBD1 (6 bases). CDR3 nucleotide sequence: TGTGCCAGCAGTGACTCCCCGGGACACGCACATTACTATGGCTACACCTTC. Encoded protein: CASSDSPGHAHYYGYTF.